The TCR beta chain under discussion was sequenced for a study of T-cell reconstitution after alpha-beta-depleted transplantation in children. Germline CDR1 LGHNA, CDR2 YSLEER. Trimming shortened V by 5 bases and J by 0 bases, and 16 bases separated the two germline ends. This CDR3 is built from 16 residues. Molecular barcoding with unique molecular identifiers was used for the TCRbeta library. TCRdb re-analysed the PCR reads in MiXCR, keeping a single row per CDR3 protein. The table includes a few hundred thousand distinct CDR3 sequences, around 9.7% detected once. In this sample, this clonotype turned up many times.

This TCR was sampled from a human donor who donated a stem cell graft to a child with SCID. Source: PBMCs from the stem cell graft donor, taken from the stem cell graft. V gene TRBV4-3 combines with J gene TRBJ1-1; D possibly corresponds to TRBD1 (5 bases). DNA of the CDR3: TGCGCCAGCAGCAAAAAGGGACCGCCAATGAACACTGAAGCTTTCTTT. This codes for CASSKKGPPMNTEAFF.